These 20 T cell receptor beta chains originate from one sample sequenced in a study of regulatory T cells in long-lasting Graves disease. Assembly of TCR beta libraries relied on iRepertoire HTBI primers together with Arm-PCR of CDR3 regions. TCRdb re-analysed the multiplex PCR reads in MiXCR, keeping a single row per CDR3 protein. The profile covers 300,000 or so distinct CDR3 sequences, with about 20% appearing a single time and just under 30% taken by the ten largest. This sample's time point: persistent/refractory GD, antithyroid drugs over 5 years with positive TRAb. Construction of the TCR library relied on RNA isolated from PBMCs. Here the sequenced sample was peripheral blood mononuclear cells (PBMCs), taken when the disease was refractory, from a patient treated with antithyroid drugs. The receptor set was obtained from a female donor with Graves disease.

The chain has TRBV19 and TRBJ2-2; D not certain. The germline V gene encodes CDR1 LNHDA and CDR2 SQIVND (reference sequence). This CDR3 region has 16 residues. V lost 0 bases and J lost 2, with 10 bases in between. DNA of the CDR3: TGTGCCAGTAGTATAGAGGTCCCTTACAACACCGGGGAGCTGTTTTTT. Translated: CASSIEVPYNTGELFF. Complete variable domain (other parts from reference TRBV19 and TRBJ2-2): DGGITQSPKYLFRKEGQNVTLSCEQNLNHDAMYWYRQDPGQGLRLIYYSQIVNDFQKGDIAEGYSVSREKKESFPLTVTSAQKNPTAFYLCASSIEVPYNTGELFFGEGSRLTVL.

This clonotype has a handful of counts. DNA for the CDR3: TGTGCCAGCAGCTTCGGACAGCCTTACACTGAAGCTTTCTTT. Protein product: CASSFGQPYTEAFF. The chain links TRBV7-2 to TRBJ1-1; tentatively, D is TRBD1 (6 bases). The CDR3 is 14 residues long. CDR1 and CDR2 (germline): SGHTA, FQGNSA. V lost 3 bases and J lost 3, with 11 bases in between. Combining the CDR3 with reference TRBV7-2 and TRBJ1-1 gives the whole variable domain GAGVSQSPSNKVTEKGKDVELRCDPISGHTALYWYRQSLGQGLEFLIYFQGNSAPDKSGLPSDRFSAERTGGSVSTLTIQRTQQEDSAVYLCASSFGQPYTEAFFGQGTRLTVV.

This clonotype was detected ten times or more. The chain has TRBV6-1 and TRBJ2-5, with a possible D match to TRBD1 (6 bases). The CDR3 length is 14 residues. Germline CDR1 and CDR2: MNHNS and SASEGT. The V gene lost 5 bases and the J gene lost 1 base, with 11 bases spanning the gap. CDR3 in amino acids: CASSNLGGQETQYF. DNA of the CDR3: TGTGCCAGCAGTAATTTAGGGGGCCAAGAGACCCAGTACTTC.

In this sample, this clonotype turned up a few times. The chain couples TRBV9 to TRBJ2-2; 10 bases agree with TRBD2. V shed 4 bases, J shed 6 bases, and the junction held 9 bases outside the gene matches. The CDR3 runs 16 residues. Germline-derived CDR1 and CDR2 are SGDLS and YYNGEE. DNA for the CDR3: TGTGCCAGCAGCCTCTTAGCGGGAGGAGGGTCCGGGGAGCTGTTTTTT. This gives the protein CASSLLAGGGSGELFF.

The chain has TRBV5-4 and TRBJ2-7, with D maybe TRBD1 (6 bases). The CDR3 contains 14 residues. Between the trimmed V and J ends, which lost 1 base and 0 bases, there was a span of 8 bases. CDR1 SGHNT and CDR2 YYREEE come from the germline V gene (reference sequence). CDR3 sequence (DNA): TGTGCCAGCAGCTTGCCAGGGGACTCCTACGAGCAGTACTTC. Protein: CASSLPGDSYEQYF.

There are a few counts of this clonotype. The V call is TRBV5-4, the J call TRBJ2-2, with TRBD2 matching over 11 bases. The J segment lost 7 bases and the V segment lost 8 bases, leaving 13 bases of the junction unmatched. Germline CDR1 SGHNT, CDR2 YYREEE (reference sequence). The CDR3 totals 16 residues. CDR3 residues: CARLTSGTHGGGELFF. CDR3 DNA: TGTGCCAGACTGACTAGCGGGACGCATGGGGGCGGGGAGCTGTTTTTT.

This chain links TRBV18 with TRBJ1-1; perhaps TRBD1 as D (6 bases). The CDR3 runs to 14 residues. CDR1 KGHSH and CDR2 LQKENI come from the germline V gene. The V and J ends lost 3 bases and 6 bases respectively, with 14 bases between them. The CDR3 nucleotides are TGTGCCAGCTCACCCTTAGAACAGGGACCTGAAGCTTTCTTT. Residues: CASSPLEQGPEAFF.

This clonotype was observed at least ten times. The J gene is TRBJ2-2, the V gene TRBV12-3 or TRBV12-4; no firm D call. The CDR3 loop spans 16 amino acids. Trimming took off 5 bases at V and 1 base at J, with 14 bases between the two ends. The CDR3: CASSPARRLNTGELFF. The CDR3 nucleotides read TGTGCCAGCAGTCCCGCCCGACGGCTGAACACCGGGGAGCTGTTTTTT.

The gene calls are TRBV7-9 and TRBJ2-5, with 7 bases aligning to TRBD1. J lost 4 bases, V lost 1 base, and 9 bases had no gene match. CDR3 size: 16 residues. Germline V gives CDR1 SEHNR, CDR2 FQNEAQ (reference sequence). CDR3 in amino acids: CASSLVAGGNGETQYF. The CDR3 DNA follows: TGTGCCAGCAGCTTAGTGGCAGGGGGAAACGGAGAGACCCAGTACTTC.

This clonotype was seen repeatedly, ten times or more. The V gene is TRBV18, the J gene TRBJ1-1, with no clear D. Germline V CDR1 and CDR2: KGHSH, LQKENI. Deletions cut 0 bases from V and 0 bases from J, with 5 bases between. The CDR3 totals 14 residues. CDR3 loop: CASSPPSLNTEAFF. CDR3 coding DNA: TGTGCCAGCTCACCACCGTCCCTGAACACTGAAGCTTTCTTT. The full variable domain, completed using reference TRBV18 and TRBJ1-1, is NAGVMQNPRHLVRRRGQEARLRCSPMKGHSHVYWYRQLPEEGLKFMVYLQKENIIDESGMPKERFSAEFPKEGPSILRIQQVVRGDSAAYFCASSPPSLNTEAFFGQGTRLTVV.

This clonotype was counted many times. CDR3 amino acids: CAISTTRSSYEQYF. DNA of the CDR3: TGTGCCATCAGTACGACTAGGAGCTCCTACGAGCAGTACTTC. The chain joins TRBV10-3 to TRBJ2-7, with a possible D match to TRBD2 (6 bases). V was pared by 5 bases and J by 0 bases, with 11 bases between. This CDR3 contains 14 residues. The germline V gene has CDR1 ENHRY and CDR2 SYGVKD.

A remark on this clonotype: A single base separates this from a much larger clone, so it may be a read error. This sequence joins TRBV16 and TRBJ1-5, with D possibly TRBD1 on 5 matching bases. V was shortened by 3 bases and J by 4 bases, with 10 bases between the two germline ends. Germline-derived CDR1 and CDR2 are KGHSY and FQNENV. The CDR3 covers 14 residues. The CDR3 sequence is CASSHGWGNQPQHF. The CDR3 region has the DNA TGTGCCAGCAGCCATGGGTGGGGGAATCAGCCCCAGCATTTT.

The rearrangement links TRBV5-1 to TRBJ2-2, with a weak D call TRBD1 (7 bases). This CDR3 comprises 15 residues. Trimming pared 5 bases from V and 4 bases from J, leaving 15 bases between. Per the germline V gene, CDR1 is SGHRS and CDR2 is YFSETQ. The CDR3 loop is CASRGGTAITGELFF. The CDR3 DNA is TGCGCCAGCAGAGGGGGGACAGCAATCACCGGGGAGCTGTTTTTT.

This clonotype has a count of ten or more. V and J are TRBV7-2 and TRBJ1-1; perhaps TRBD1 as D (5 bases). This CDR3 is built from 17 residues. Germline CDR1 and CDR2: SGHTA and FQGNSA. Trimming left V 4 bases short and J 0 bases short, with 18 bases between. DNA of the CDR3: TGTGCCAGCAGCTCAAAGGGGATTGCAGCCATGAACACTGAAGCTTTCTTT. Protein: CASSSKGIAAMNTEAFF. Based on the CDR3 plus reference TRBV7-2 and TRBJ1-1, the full variable domain is GAGVSQSPSNKVTEKGKDVELRCDPISGHTALYWYRQSLGQGLEFLIYFQGNSAPDKSGLPSDRFSAERTGGSVSTLTIQRTQQEDSAVYLCASSSKGIAAMNTEAFFGQGTRLTVV.

This clonotype showed up just a few times. This chain links TRBV27 with TRBJ2-7, with 8 bases matching TRBD2. The CDR3 contains 15 residues. Germline trimming cut 8 bases from V and 3 bases from J; bases unmatched to any gene: 12. Germline CDR1 and CDR2: MNHEY and SMNVEV (reference sequence). CDR3 bases: TGTGCCAGCGCGGGAGGCGGCGAGTGGTTCTACGAGCAGTACTTC. Translation: CASAGGGEWFYEQYF.

Of note for this clonotype: This may stem from a read error, because a much larger clone lies one nucleotide away. The V call is TRBV10-3, the J call TRBJ1-2; TRBD1 matches 8 bases. V lost 3 bases, J lost 4 bases, and 13 bases stayed unmatched. Germline CDR1 reads ENHRY; CDR2 reads SYGVKD. The CDR3 covers 17 residues. CDR3 DNA sequence: TGTGCCATCAGTGACGTCCTGGGACAGGCGGTACTCTATGGCTACACCTTC. Translation gives CAISDVLGQAVLYGYTF.

This chain uses TRBV20-1 with TRBJ2-5, with D maybe TRBD2 (5 bases). From germline, CDR1 is DFQATT and CDR2 SNEGSKA (reference sequence). This CDR3 is built from 16 residues. With 6 bases removed from V and 0 bases from J, the gap between germline ends came to 20 bases. The CDR3, as DNA: TGCAGTGCCCTCCTCCCTCGGGGATGGTACCAAGAGACCCAGTACTTC. Protein sequence: CSALLPRGWYQETQYF.

This clonotype came up a few times. The V and J genes are TRBV30 and TRBJ1-2, with a tentative D call TRBD1 (5 bases). The germline V and J ends were trimmed by 3 bases and 10 bases, with 18 bases remaining between them. The germline CDR1 and CDR2 sequences are GTSNPN and SVGIG (reference sequence). CDR3 length equals 13 residues. In nucleotides, the CDR3 is TGTGCCTGGAGGAATCCCGGGACGGCTTTCTACACCTTC. It yields the protein CAWRNPGTAFYTF.

The sample holds a few counts of this clonotype. This chain connects TRBV5-1 to TRBJ1-5; D remains unclear. The CDR3 is 13 amino acids. Trimming cost V 2 bases and J 5 bases, with 8 bases left between them. Germline-derived CDR1 and CDR2 are SGHRS and YFSETQ. DNA for the CDR3: TGCGCCAGCAGCTTAGACGGTCATCAGCCCCAGCATTTT. Its protein product is CASSLDGHQPQHF.

This clonotype was observed a handful of times. The chain has TRBV18 and TRBJ2-5; TRBD2 might be the D (6 bases). Germline assignment: CDR1 KGHSH and CDR2 LQKENI. The ends were cut back, 3 bases at V and 8 bases at J, with 10 bases in the middle. There are 12 residues in the CDR3. In nucleotides, the CDR3 is TGTGCCAGCTCACCTGGACTACTAACCCAGTACTTC. It codes for CASSPGLLTQYF.